Listed here are 22 T cell receptor beta chains from one sample, sequenced in a study of blood T cells in healthy people across ages. The second PCR ran roughly 6 to 11 cycles with a sample-barcoded 5' primer and J-beta primers. TCRdb redid the calling of the 5' RACE reads with MiXCR, one entry per CDR3 protein. Here the sample spans roughly 1,500,000 distinct CDR3 sequences, about 43% being singletons. Sequencing was done on a sample of blood. The receptors stem from a woman aged 18-35 years in good health.

V and J are TRBV5-1 and TRBJ2-3, with 14 bases fitting TRBD2. With 0 bases clipped from V and 0 bases from J, the junction kept 9 bases outside the gene matches. This CDR3 spans 20 amino acids. From germline, CDR1 is SGHRS and CDR2 YFSETQ. DNA of the CDR3: TGCGCCAGCAGCTTGGGGACCGGGACTAGCGGGGGAGCTAGCACAGATACGCAGTATTTT. The encoded protein is CASSLGTGTSGGASTDTQYF.

Only a few counts were recorded for this clonotype. J is TRBJ1-1 and V is TRBV12-5, with D perhaps matching TRBD1 (6 bases). Germline loops: CDR1 LGHNT, CDR2 FRNRAP. Trimming removed 3 bases from V and 5 bases from J, with 16 bases in between. CDR3 length: 15 residues. The DNA for the CDR3 is TGTGCTAGTGGTTTTTCCCAGGGGCCACGGACTGAAGCTTTCTTT. It yields the protein CASGFSQGPRTEAFF.

The rearrangement links TRBV27 to TRBJ2-7; no firm D call. CDR1 MNHEY and CDR2 SMNVEV come from the germline V gene (reference sequence). This CDR3 has 14 residues. Trimming took 0 bases from V and 4 from J, leaving 10 bases between them. In nucleotides, the CDR3 is TGTGCCAGCAGTTTATCCTGGGGATGGTACGAGCAGTACTTC. The encoded protein is CASSLSWGWYEQYF.

The CDR3 sequence: CASRDYSYNEQFF. The CDR3 bases are TGTGCCAGCCGGGACTATTCCTACAATGAGCAGTTCTTC. The chain carries TRBV27 and TRBJ2-1; 7 bases match TRBD2. The CDR3 spans 13 residues. V was pared by 8 bases and J by 1 base, with 2 bases of the junction left unmatched. CDR1 is MNHEY, CDR2 SMNVEV, per germline (reference sequence).

At least ten counts were recorded for this clonotype. The J gene is TRBJ2-1, the V gene TRBV11-3, with 8 bases lining up with TRBD1. The J segment lost 3 bases and the V segment lost 5 bases, leaving 6 bases of the junction unmatched. This CDR3 has 15 amino acids. Germline loops: CDR1 SGHNT, CDR2 YENEEA. The CDR3 DNA follows: TGTGCCAGCAGCGAGAACAGGGGGGACTACAATGAGCAGTTCTTC. Its protein is CASSENRGDYNEQFF.

The V and J genes are TRBV6-6 and TRBJ2-7; tentatively, D is TRBD1 (6 bases). Per the germline V gene, CDR1 is MNHNY and CDR2 is SVGAGI (reference sequence). V shed 2 bases and J shed 4 bases, with 18 bases lying between them. CDR3 length: 16 residues. This CDR3 reads CASSYGPGHGHYEQYF. CDR3 sequence (DNA): TGTGCCAGCAGTTACGGTCCGGGACATGGCCATTACGAGCAGTACTTC.

This clonotype was found many times. V is TRBV12-3 or TRBV12-4 and J is TRBJ2-3; 8 nucleotides line up with TRBD1. V was clipped by 3 bases and J by 2 bases; unmatched bases: 7. CDR3 size: 16 residues. The CDR3 bases are TGTGCCAGCAGTTTGTGGGACAGGAGCTACACAGATACGCAGTATTTT. Protein: CASSLWDRSYTDTQYF.

This chain joins TRBV6-6 and TRBJ2-5, with D unclear. The ends were cut back, 7 bases at V and 2 bases at J, with 17 bases in the middle. Looked up from germline, CDR1 is MNHNY and CDR2 is SVGAGI (reference sequence). The CDR3 loop spans 15 amino acids. The CDR3 region is CASTVAGQTQETQYF. The CDR3 DNA reads TGTGCCAGCACCGTAGCCGGGCAAACACAAGAGACCCAGTACTTC.

In its sample, this clonotype was seen once. This chain connects TRBV4-1 to TRBJ1-2, with D tentatively TRBD1 (6 bases). Germline CDR1 and CDR2: MGHRA and YSYEKL. This CDR3 contains 16 residues. V shed 2 bases and J shed 3 bases, with 16 bases lying between them. The DNA of the CDR3 is TGCGCCAGCAGCCAAACAGGACAGACCCGTCACTATGGCTACACCTTC. Translating gives CASSQTGQTRHYGYTF.

The DNA for the CDR3 is TGTGCCAGCAGTGAAATCGGCGAAAACACCATATATTTT. Translating it yields CASSEIGENTIYF. This chain connects TRBV2 to TRBJ1-3; D remains unclear. The CDR3 totals 13 residues. CDR1 and CDR2 (germline): SNHLY, FYNNEI. V lost 2 bases and J 6 bases, leaving 8 bases between the germline ends.

The rearrangement links TRBV28 to TRBJ1-1; 10 nucleotides align to TRBD1. Germline CDR1 reads MDHEN; CDR2 reads SYDVKM. The CDR3 totals 15 residues. Germline trimming cut 2 bases from V and 11 bases from J; bases unmatched to any gene: 11. DNA of the CDR3: TGTGCCAGCAGTTTAGGGGACAGGGGTATTCTTGAGGCTTTCTTT. It specifies CASSLGDRGILEAFF.

The chain recombines TRBV4-1 with TRBJ1-1, with D possibly TRBD1 on 5 matching bases. The CDR3 runs 15 residues. V gave up 4 bases and J gave up 4 bases, with 16 bases separating them. From germline, CDR1 is MGHRA and CDR2 YSYEKL. The CDR3 region is CASSLGDRRGTEAFF. DNA for the CDR3: TGCGCCAGCAGCCTCGGAGATCGGAGGGGCACTGAAGCTTTCTTT.

The chain has TRBV6-1 and TRBJ2-4; 7 bases are a match to TRBD1. The J call is doubtful: the DNA matches TRBJ2-7 better. CDR1 and CDR2 (germline): MNHNS, SASEGT. The CDR3 has 14 amino acids. The CDR3 bases are TGTGCCAGCAGTGAGACAGGGAGATCCTACGAGCAGTACTTC. It codes for CASSETGRSYEQYF.

Comments on this clonotype: At one boundary the junction diverges from the germline segment, which might be a read error. The chain recombines TRBV4-1 with TRBJ1-2; 11 bases line up with TRBD1. This CDR3 comprises 18 residues. The V gene's germline CDR1 is MGHRA and CDR2 YSYEKL. In nucleotides, the CDR3 is TGCGCCAGCAACCAAGATCCGAGGACAGGGGGCGGACGGGATGGCTACACCTTC. Its translation: CASNQDPRTGGGRDGYTF.

This clonotype has just a few counts. The rearrangement links TRBV7-2 to TRBJ2-1; a possible D gene is TRBD2 (5 bases). V lost 1 base and J 4 bases, leaving 17 bases between the germline ends. The CDR3 is 17 amino acids. In germline, CDR1 is SGHTA, CDR2 FQGNSA. CDR3 sequence (DNA): TGTGCCAGCAGCTTAGTGCGACCCGGACTTGGGTACAATGAGCAGTTCTTC. Amino acid sequence: CASSLVRPGLGYNEQFF.

This chain joins TRBV12-3 or TRBV12-4 and TRBJ1-2; TRBD1 agrees at 9 bases. Trimming at V came to 5 bases and at J to 8 bases, leaving 9 bases not matched to a gene. The CDR3 totals 14 residues. The CDR3 DNA follows: TGTGCCAGCAGTGTAAAGGGACAGGGAAGAGGCTACACCTTC. Translating gives CASSVKGQGRGYTF.

This chain connects TRBV21-1 to TRBJ2-6; TRBD1, as called in the table, went unchecked against the DNA. TRBV21-1 is a known pseudogene. This CDR3 region has 18 residues. CDR3 protein: CASSRRQGRSGGANVLTF. The CDR3 bases are TGTGCCAGCAGCAGACGACAGGGGAGGTCCGGTGGGGCCAACGTCCTGACTTTC.

The chain is built from TRBV6-1 and TRBJ2-5, with TRBD1 matching 7 bases. V shed 11 bases and J 11 bases; nucleotides not matched to a gene: 17. The CDR3 covers 13 residues. Per germline, CDR1 MNHNS and CDR2 SASEGT. The CDR3 DNA reads TGTGCCGCAACCAGGGACAGCAAGAGAGAGCAGTACTTC. This codes for CAATRDSKREQYF.

In this sample, this clonotype turned up a few times. The V call is TRBV7-8, the J call TRBJ1-6; TRBD1 is a possible D gene (6 bases). V was shortened by 2 bases and J by 6 bases, with 11 bases between the two germline ends. CDR1 SGHVS and CDR2 FQNEAQ come from the germline V gene. The CDR3 consists of 15 residues. CDR3 amino acids: CASSLIGTSNSPLHF. DNA for the CDR3: TGTGCCAGCAGCTTAATCGGGACAAGTAATTCACCCCTCCACTTT.

This clonotype was observed a handful of times. The CDR3 DNA follows: TGTGCCAGCAGCCAAAGTCCGGGAGAAACAGATACGCAGTATTTT. Its protein product is CASSQSPGETDTQYF. The gene calls are TRBV14 and TRBJ2-3; maybe TRBD2 (6 bases). The germline gives CDR1 SGHDN, CDR2 FVKESK. CDR3 size: 15 residues. With 2 bases removed from V and 3 bases from J, the gap between germline ends came to 12 bases.

The chain links TRBV7-8 to TRBJ2-6; D remains ambiguous. Germline V lookup: CDR1 SGHVS, CDR2 FQNEAQ. Trimming left V 9 bases short and J 1 base short, with 10 bases between. The CDR3 covers 14 residues. The CDR3: CASEFLSGANVLTF. In nucleotides, the CDR3 is TGTGCCAGTGAATTTTTATCTGGGGCCAACGTCCTGACTTTC.

In this sample, this clonotype turned up a few times. This chain links TRBV7-6 with TRBJ2-7; 11 bases fit TRBD2. The V segment lost 2 bases and the J segment 0 bases; nucleotides outside the gene matches: 3. This CDR3 contains 16 residues. Germline values: CDR1 SGHVS, CDR2 FNYEAQ. The DNA for the CDR3 is TGTGCCAGCAGCTTACTAGCGGGAGGCTCCTCCTACGAGCAGTACTTC. This sequence encodes CASSLLAGGSSYEQYF.